This T cell receptor beta chain comes out of a study of T cells in Graves' hyperthyroidism and ophthalmopathy. About the research overall: Any treatment followed the collection of peripheral blood at initial diagnosis.

Amplification of TCR beta CDR3 regions was performed using RNA transcripts as template. Using the HTBI primer set, a first-round RT-PCR was run on the TCR CDR3. TCRdb processed the multiplex PCR reads anew with MiXCR; each CDR3 protein has one entry. The repertoire holds under 300,000 distinct CDR3 sequences, with 12% to 15% as singletons. This CDR3 comprises 14 residues. Germline CDR1 is DFQATT and CDR2 is SNEGSKA (reference sequence). V gave up 0 bases and J gave up 8 bases, with 16 bases separating them. This sequence originates from a middle-aged woman with Graves' hyperthyroidism. Sequenced: blood. The chain is built from TRBV20-1 and TRBJ1-2; D unresolved. This CDR3 is CSARDRATLGGYTF. The CDR3 DNA sequence: TGCAGTGCTAGAGATCGGGCAACGCTCGGGGGCTACACCTTC.